The present TCR beta chain was sequenced within a study of identical twins. In this sample, this clonotype turned up a few times. A single record per CDR3 protein comes from TCRdb applying MiXCR to the 5' RACE reads. The table has around 500,000 distinct CDR3 sequences, 13% to 15% seen once. This CDR3 has 17 amino acids. CDR1 SGHRS and CDR2 YFSETQ come from the germline V gene. V gave up 0 bases and J gave up 0 bases, with 16 bases separating them. This sample also belongs to another study, concerning yellow fever vaccine responses in identical twins. From that report: Each twin's T cell response to the vaccine was reported to look partly convergent and partly personalized.

This receptor was obtained from a woman under 30 in good health. The specimen sequenced was CD4+ T cells sorted from blood. This chain joins TRBV5-1 and TRBJ2-7; the D call may be TRBD1 or TRBD2 (6 bases each). In nucleotides, the CDR3 is TGCGCCAGCAGCTTGGGAGTGTCGGGGGCCAGCTCCTACGAGCAGTACTTC. Its protein is CASSLGVSGASSYEQYF.